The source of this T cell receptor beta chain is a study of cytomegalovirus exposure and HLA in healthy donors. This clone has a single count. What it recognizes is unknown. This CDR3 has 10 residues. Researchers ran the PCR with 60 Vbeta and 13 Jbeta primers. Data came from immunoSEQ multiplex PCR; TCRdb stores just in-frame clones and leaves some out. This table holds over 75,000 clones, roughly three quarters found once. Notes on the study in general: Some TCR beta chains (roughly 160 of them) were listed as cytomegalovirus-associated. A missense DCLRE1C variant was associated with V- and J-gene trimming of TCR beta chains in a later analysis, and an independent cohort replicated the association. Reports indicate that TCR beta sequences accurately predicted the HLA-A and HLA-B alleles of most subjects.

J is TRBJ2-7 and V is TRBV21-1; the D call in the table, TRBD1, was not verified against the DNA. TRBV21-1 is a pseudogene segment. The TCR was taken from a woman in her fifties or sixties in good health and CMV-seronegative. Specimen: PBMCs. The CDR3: CASSKGDKYF. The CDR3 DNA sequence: TGTGCCAGCAGCAAGGGGGACAAGTACTTC.